One and the same sample provided the 27 T cell receptor beta chains below, sequenced in a study of molecular identifiers for immune sequencing clone quantification. From the PCR reads, TCRdb called clonotypes with MiXCR, one entry per CDR3 protein. Among about 640,000 distinct CDR3 sequences listed, 20% were seen once. Sequencing was done on a sample of naive CD8+ T cells from blood, with Jurkat cell RNA spiked in. The subset here: FACS-sorted CD8+CD4-CCR7+CD45RA+ naive T cells. The receptors were gathered from a human donor in good health. Some libraries in this study had Jurkat cell RNA spiked in.

This clonotype was seen only a few times. The chain is built from TRBV24-1 and TRBJ2-1; 7 nucleotides match TRBD2. This CDR3 has 15 residues. The germline gives CDR1 KGHDR, CDR2 SFDVKD. After removal of 6 bases from V and 0 bases from J, the junction contained 4 bases not matched to a gene. This chain's CDR3 is CATSPGGGSYNEQFF. The CDR3 DNA is TGTGCCACCAGTCCAGGCGGGGGCTCCTACAATGAGCAGTTCTTC.

This clonotype was counted many times. The chain uses TRBV2 and TRBJ1-1; D remains ambiguous. Trimming removed 3 bases from V and 7 bases from J, with 9 bases in between. The CDR3 contains 12 residues. Germline loops: CDR1 SNHLY, CDR2 FYNNEI. The CDR3 protein is CASSEMRNEAFF. The CDR3 bases are TGTGCCAGCAGTGAGATGCGAAATGAAGCTTTCTTT.

The rearrangement links TRBV4-3 to TRBJ2-7, with 7 positions matching TRBD1. Germline V CDR1 and CDR2: LGHNA, YSLEER. The length of the CDR3 is 24 residues. Trimming at V came to 0 bases and at J to 7 bases, leaving 36 bases not matched to a gene. This chain's CDR3 is CASSQDVLSAIKPGQPKLEEEQYF. CDR3 sequence (DNA): TGCGCCAGCAGCCAAGATGTCCTTTCAGCAATTAAACCGGGACAGCCGAAGCTTGAGGAGGAGCAGTACTTC.

The sample holds many counts of this clonotype. The chain joins TRBV18 to TRBJ1-1, with 9 bases aligning to TRBD1. V trimming: 8 bases; J trimming: 3 bases; junction bases outside the gene matches: 7. Germline CDR1 KGHSH, CDR2 LQKENI. The CDR3 contains 14 residues. The CDR3 DNA follows: TGTGCCAGCGAGGGACAGGGACATCACACTGAAGCTTTCTTT. Residues: CASEGQGHHTEAFF.

This clonotype was observed a handful of times. The CDR3, as DNA: TGCGCCAGCAGCTTGGAATACCGAGGAGCTGAAGCTTTCTTT. It specifies CASSLEYRGAEAFF. The genes are TRBV5-1 and TRBJ1-1; D not certain. CDR3 size: 14 residues. CDR1 and CDR2 (germline): SGHRS, YFSETQ. V shed 0 bases and J shed 6 bases, with 12 bases lying between them.

This clonotype came up a few times. CDR3 coding DNA: TGTGCCAACCGGGACATACGTGGCTACACCTTC. It specifies CANRDIRGYTF. This chain joins TRBV12-3 or TRBV12-4 and TRBJ1-2; D might be TRBD1 (6 bases). The V end lost 10 bases, the J end lost 7 bases, and 13 bases lay between the germline ends. The CDR3 extends over 11 amino acids.

The chain is built from TRBV6-2 or TRBV6-3 and TRBJ1-5, with D possibly TRBD1 on 5 matching bases. In germline, CDR1 is MNHEY, CDR2 SVGEGT. The CDR3 is 14 amino acids. Trimming removed 8 bases at V and 0 bases at J, with 11 bases between. CDR3 sequence (DNA): TGTGCCAGCGCTACTGGACATAGCAATCAGCCCCAGCATTTT. Translation gives CASATGHSNQPQHF.

Ten or more counts support this clonotype. The chain links TRBV12-5 to TRBJ2-3, with D perhaps matching TRBD1 or TRBD2 (5 bases each). CDR3 length: 17 residues. Germline loops: CDR1 LGHNT, CDR2 FRNRAP. V lost 2 bases, J lost 0 bases, and 15 bases lay in between. CDR3 DNA: TGTGCTAGTGGTTTGTCAGCGGACAAAACTAGCACAGATACGCAGTATTTT. This encodes CASGLSADKTSTDTQYF.

This clonotype was seen more than once but under ten times. A read error is possible here, since a much larger clone lies one base away. The gene calls are TRBV12-3 or TRBV12-4 and TRBJ2-3; D unresolved. The CDR3 runs to 12 residues. CDR3 residues: CASSFIQDTLYF. The DNA for the CDR3 is TGTGCCAGCAGTTTCATTCAAGATACGCTGTATTTT.

Comments on this clonotype: A read error may explain this, as a much larger clone is one base away. The chain is built from TRBV6-5 and TRBJ2-1, with TRBD2 matching 10 bases. CDR1 is MNHEY, CDR2 SVGAGI, per germline. CDR3 length: 14 amino acids. The V segment lost 5 bases and the J segment 8 bases; nucleotides outside the gene matches: 6. The CDR3 here is CASSPWTSGDEQFF. For the CDR3, the DNA is TGTGCCAGCAGTCCATGGACTAGCGGAGATGAGCAGTTCTTC.

For this clonotype: A read error may be the cause here, since a much bigger clone is one base away. The chain combines TRBV4-3 with TRBJ2-1; 8 nucleotides agree with TRBD2. Germline values: CDR1 LGHNA, CDR2 YSLEER. This CDR3 is 16 amino acids long. Germline trimming cut 0 bases from V and 6 bases from J; bases unmatched to any gene: 7. CDR3 sequence reads: CASSQDWRGDCNEQFF. DNA for the CDR3: TGCGCCAGCAGCCAAGATTGGCGGGGGGATTGCAATGAGCAGTTCTTC.

With respect to this clonotype: Relative to the germline gene, one junction end is altered; a read error may explain this. This sequence joins TRBV5-3 and TRBJ2-1; the match to TRBD2 covers 8 bases. TRBV5-3 is an ORF, with its function uncertain. This CDR3 comprises 15 residues. The CDR3 DNA reads TGTGCCAGCAGCTCAGGGACTAGAACGAACAATGAGCAGTTCTTC. This gives the protein CASSSGTRTNNEQFF.

This clonotype has a handful of counts. The gene calls are TRBV19 and TRBJ1-5; D unresolved. The CDR3 consists of 18 residues. The germline V gene encodes CDR1 LNHDA and CDR2 SQIVND (reference sequence). Deletions cut 4 bases from V and 0 bases from J, with 19 bases between. The CDR3 here is CASSTLSQQAYSNQPQHF. CDR3 DNA sequence: TGTGCCAGTAGTACCCTCTCCCAGCAGGCTTATAGCAATCAGCCCCAGCATTTT. The entire variable domain, with the rest obtained from reference TRBV19 and TRBJ1-5, is as follows: DGGITQSPKYLFRKEGQNVTLSCEQNLNHDAMYWYRQDPGQGLRLIYYSQIVNDFQKGDIAEGYSVSREKKESFPLTVTSAQKNPTAFYLCASSTLSQQAYSNQPQHFGDGTRLSIL.

This CDR3 is CASIPGQGLIYNEQFF. The CDR3 DNA reads TGTGCCAGCATTCCCGGACAGGGATTAATCTACAATGAGCAGTTCTTC. The chain uses TRBV28 and TRBJ2-1; 8 nucleotides line up with TRBD1. With V trimmed by 7 bases and J by 3 bases, 11 bases remained unmatched. This CDR3 region has 16 residues. Germline values: CDR1 MDHEN, CDR2 SYDVKM.

This clonotype was recorded at least ten times. The rearrangement links TRBV4-1 to TRBJ1-1; no reliable D call. Trimming pared 1 base from V and 0 bases from J, leaving 9 bases between. Germline V CDR1 and CDR2: MGHRA, YSYEKL. The length of the CDR3 is 15 residues. CDR3 in amino acids: CASSQGASLNTEAFF. The CDR3 nucleotides are TGCGCCAGCAGCCAAGGGGCCTCATTGAACACTGAAGCTTTCTTT.

This clonotype was counted ten times or more. J is TRBJ1-5 and V is TRBV19; D might be TRBD1 (5 bases). The CDR3 is 17 amino acids. Germline V CDR1 and CDR2: LNHDA, SQIVND (reference sequence). With 5 bases removed from V and 0 bases from J, the gap between germline ends came to 17 bases. CDR3 DNA: TGTGCCAGTAGTTACAGACAGCTGCCTTATAGCAATCAGCCCCAGCATTTT. Its translation: CASSYRQLPYSNQPQHF.

This clonotype has only a few counts. The chain uses TRBV20-1 and TRBJ2-7; 16 bases line up with TRBD2. The CDR3 runs to 15 residues. The germline V gene encodes CDR1 DFQATT and CDR2 SNEGSKA (reference sequence). Losses at the gene ends were 6 bases for V and 3 bases for J; bases not matched to a gene: 5. As DNA, the CDR3 is TGCAGTGCCTGGGGACTAGCGGGGGGGAACTACGAGCAGTACTTC. This gives the protein CSAWGLAGGNYEQYF.

This clonotype was seen a few times. The chain recombines TRBV11-2 with TRBJ2-3; 7 bases are shared with TRBD2. This CDR3 is built from 15 residues. From germline, CDR1 is SGHAT and CDR2 FQNNGV. The V and J ends lost 6 bases and 3 bases, in that order; junction bases with no gene match: 9. The CDR3 sequence is CASRDPGEGTDTQYF. CDR3 nucleotides: TGTGCCAGCAGGGACCCGGGGGAGGGTACAGATACGCAGTATTTT. Drawing the rest from reference TRBV11-2 and TRBJ2-3, the complete variable domain is EAGVAQSPRYKIIEKRQSVAFWCNPISGHATLYWYQQILGQGPKLLIQFQNNGVVDDSQLPKDRFSAERLKGVDSTLKIQPAKLEDSAVYLCASRDPGEGTDTQYFGPGTRLTVL.

This clonotype was counted ten times or more. The chain uses TRBV7-8 and TRBJ2-1; D ambiguous. Germline lookup yields CDR1 SGHVS and CDR2 FQNEAQ. The CDR3 spans 17 residues. Trimming took 5 bases from V and 4 from J, leaving 21 bases between them. The CDR3 region is CASSPQVAGSVYNEQFF. The DNA of the CDR3 is TGTGCCAGCAGCCCCCAAGTAGCCGGGTCCGTATACAATGAGCAGTTCTTC.

In its sample, this clonotype was seen many times. The genes are TRBV6-1 and TRBJ1-1; 7 bases match TRBD1. Unmatched junction bases numbered 22, after V lost 5 bases and J lost 4 bases. The CDR3 is 19 amino acids. In germline, CDR1 is MNHNS, CDR2 SASEGT. CDR3 sequence: CASSQEVRQGVLGRTEAFF. Here the CDR3 DNA reads TGTGCCAGCAGTCAAGAGGTTAGACAGGGTGTTTTAGGACGCACTGAAGCTTTCTTT.

Regarding this clonotype: Being one base from a much bigger clone, this may be a read error. J is TRBJ2-5 and V is TRBV7-9; 12 nucleotides agree with TRBD2. Looked up from germline, CDR1 is SEHNR and CDR2 is FQNEAQ (reference sequence). This CDR3 has 15 amino acids. CDR3 in amino acids: CAISGLAGPLETQYF. CDR3 DNA sequence: TGTGCCATCAGCGGACTAGCGGGGCCCCTTGAGACCCAGTACTTC.

The genes are TRBV29-1 and TRBJ2-7; D may be TRBD2 (5 bases). V was shortened by 2 bases and J by 3 bases, with 8 bases between the two germline ends. This CDR3 comprises 12 residues. Germline V gene lookup returns CDR1 SQVTM and CDR2 ANQGSEA. CDR3: CSVETRNYEQYF. DNA for the CDR3: TGCAGCGTTGAAACTAGAAACTACGAGCAGTACTTC.

Many counts were recorded for this clonotype. Because the CDR3's place on the DNA is in doubt, the DNA is left out and the CDR3 is given as listed by TCRdb. The chain employs TRBV7-5 and TRBJ2-3; the table gives TRBD1 as D, unverified against the DNA. TRBV7-5 is marked as a pseudogene. The CDR3 is 18 amino acids in total, end residues counted. The CDR3 region is CISVPEALGQGRTDTQYF.

This clonotype was counted ten times or more. The CDR3, as DNA: TGTGCCAGCAGTGAATTAAGCAATCAGCCCCAGCATTTT. Its translation: CASSELSNQPQHF. V usage is TRBV2 and J usage is TRBJ1-5; D is unclear. Germline values: CDR1 SNHLY, CDR2 FYNNEI. V lost 2 bases, J lost 1 base, and 3 bases lay in between. CDR3 length: 13 residues.

This clonotype was detected ten times or more. This chain connects TRBV7-9 to TRBJ2-7; 12 bases match TRBD1. Germline-derived CDR1 and CDR2 are SEHNR and FQNEAQ (reference sequence). This CDR3 has 14 residues. The junction had 4 bases not matched to a gene; V was cut back by 5 bases and J by 5 bases. The CDR3 nucleotides are TGTGCCAGCAGCGGAAGGGACAGGGGGCACGAGCAGTACTTC. Amino acids: CASSGRDRGHEQYF.

J is TRBJ2-7 and V is TRBV25-1; TRBD1 might be the D (5 bases). V was clipped by 2 bases and J by 2 bases, with 13 bases between them. Germline CDR1 and CDR2: MGHDK and SYGVNS. There are 15 residues in the CDR3. CDR3 nucleotide sequence: TGTGCCAGCAGTGAACCAGGGCCCGCGCCCTACGAGCAGTACTTC. Protein: CASSEPGPAPYEQYF.

This clonotype occurred many times. This chain links TRBV7-2 with TRBJ2-7; 9 nucleotides align to TRBD1. The CDR3 contains 15 residues. CDR1 is SGHTA, CDR2 FQGNSA, per germline. V shed 3 bases and J 3 bases; nucleotides not matched to a gene: 6. CDR3 sequence: CASSLYRDRDYEQYF. CDR3 DNA sequence: TGTGCCAGCAGCTTGTACCGGGACAGGGACTACGAGCAGTACTTC.